Listed below are T cell receptor beta chains from one sample, sequenced in a study of blood T cell repertoires in COVID-19. The protocol was immunoSEQ multiplex PCR, while the TCRdb copy is restricted to in-frame clones and leaves out a portion. The sample includes about 210,000 clones, approximately 89% of them seen just once. Material: PBMCs or T cells enriched from blood (not recorded which). The receptors here all came from a woman in her forties with acute COVID-19. CDR3s include the opening cysteine and the closing phenylalanine or tryptophan. D genes are given only for firm matches. Clone size, where shown, is once, few, many, or a class for clones that have expanded.

J | D | size | length | V | DNA | CDR3
TRBJ1-2 | TRBD1 | . | 15 | TRBV6-5 | TGTGCCAGCAGAAACACGCCGGGACAGGAAAGGGCCTACACCTTC | CASRNTPGQERAYTF
TRBJ1-4 | TRBD1 | . | 16 | TRBV11-3 | TGTGCCAGCAGCTCGCGGCCGGGACAGTATAATGAAAAACTGTTTTTT | CASSSRPGQYNEKLFF
TRBJ1-1 | TRBD1 | . | 14 | TRBV2 | TGTGCCAGCAGTGCCGAGACAGGGATTCCTGAAGCTTTCTTT | CASSAETGIPEAFF
TRBJ1-5 | TRBD1 | . | 15 | TRBV24-1 | TGTGCCACCAGTGACAGGACAGGTGGGAATCAGCCCCAGCATTTT | CATSDRTGGNQPQHF
TRBJ2-5 | TRBD2 | . | 19 | TRBV24-1 | TGTGCCACCAGTGACCAGCCGACTAGCGCCTACTCATACCAAGAGACCCAGTACTTC | CATSDQPTSAYSYQETQYF
TRBJ2-4 | . | . | 17 | TRBV18 | TGTGCCAGCTCACCTCCAGAGGGGAGGAAAGCCAAAAACATTCAGTACTTC | CASSPPEGRKAKNIQYF
TRBJ1-5 | TRBD1 | . | 15 | TRBV11-2 | TGTGCCAGCAGCCCGGGACAGGGGGGCAATCAGCCCCAGCATTTT | CASSPGQGGNQPQHF
TRBJ2-1 | TRBD2 | . | 15 | TRBV6-4 | TGTGCCAGCAGTGAACAAGCGGGAGGGCCGCATGAGCAGTTCTTC | CASSEQAGGPHEQFF
TRBJ1-1 | . | . | 14 | TRBV6-6 | TGTGCCAGCAGTTACGACAGGAAGAACACTGAAGCTTTCTTT | CASSYDRKNTEAFF
TRBJ1-4 | . | . | 15 | TRBV30 | TGTGCCTGGGCCTCCCCTCGGGGGTTAGGAGAAAAACTGTTTTTT | CAWASPRGLGEKLFF
TRBJ2-5 | . | . | 13 | TRBV19 | TGTGCCAGTAGCTTGGGGGGTCAAGAGACCCAGTACTTC | CASSLGGQETQYF
TRBJ2-1 | . | . | 15 | TRBV5-4 | TGTGCCAGCAGCTTGGGGGCATACTCCTACAATGAGCAGTTCTTC | CASSLGAYSYNEQFF
TRBJ1-2 | . | . | 13 | TRBV7-2 | TGTGCCAGCAGCTCCGAGTGGGGAGGAGGCTACACCTTC | CASSSEWGGGYTF
TRBJ2-1 | . | once | 17 | TRBV5-1 | TGCGCCAGCAGCTTGGGCTATGGTGATACCCCTAGCAATGAGCAGTTCTTC | CASSLGYGDTPSNEQFF
TRBJ2-1 | . | . | 13 | TRBV7-2 | TGTGCCAGCAGCTTATCGTACTACAATGAGCAGTTCTTC | CASSLSYYNEQFF
TRBJ2-3 | . | once | 14 | TRBV30 | TGTGCCTCAGCGGCAGGCCCCAACACAGATACGCAGTATTTT | CASAAGPNTDTQYF
TRBJ2-5 | TRBD1 | few | 14 | TRBV2 | TGTGCCAGCAGTGGCCCGGGACAGCAAGAGACCCAGTACTTC | CASSGPGQQETQYF
TRBJ1-2 | . | . | 13 | TRBV7-2 | TGTGCCAGCAGCCTTACAGGGTCAATCGGCTACACCTTC | CASSLTGSIGYTF
TRBJ1-3 | . | . | 15 | TRBV6-5 | TGTGCCAGCAGTAAGACAGTCAGCTCTGGAAACACCATATATTTT | CASSKTVSSGNTIYF
TRBJ1-6 | TRBD1 | . | 16 | TRBV27 | TGTGCCAGCAGTTCGGCTGGCCGACAGGGAGATTCACCCCTCCACTTT | CASSSAGRQGDSPLHF
TRBJ2-1 | TRBD2 | . | 17 | TRBV3-1/TRBV3-2 | TGTGCCAGCAGCCAAGTGTGGGGCGGGAGAACCTACAATGAGCAGTTCTTC | CASSQVWGGRTYNEQFF
TRBJ2-1 | . | . | 13 | TRBV30 | TGTGCCTGGAGTGCCCGGTTGGGCGATGAGCAGTTCTTC | CAWSARLGDEQFF
TRBJ1-6 | . | . | 15 | TRBV5-4 | TGTGCCAGCAGCTTGCCGGGGGGCAATAATTCACCCCTCCACTTT | CASSLPGGNNSPLHF
TRBJ2-3 | . | few | 16 | TRBV11-2 | TGTGCCAGCAGCTTAGTGGCGGGGAGAGGCACAGATACGCAGTATTTT | CASSLVAGRGTDTQYF
TRBJ1-1 | TRBD1 | few | 15 | TRBV5-4 | TGTGCCAGCAGCTCGCGACAGGGTATGAACACTGAAGCTTTCTTT | CASSSRQGMNTEAFF
TRBJ1-1 | . | . | 13 | TRBV29-1 | TGCAGCGATCTAAACCAGGTGAACACTGAAGCTTTCTTT | CSDLNQVNTEAFF
TRBJ2-5 | . | . | 16 | TRBV11-2 | TGTGCCAGCAGCTTAGATAGCGGCGCCAGGGGGGAGACCCAGTACTTC | CASSLDSGARGETQYF
TRBJ1-5 | TRBD1 | . | 16 | TRBV24-1 | TGTGCCACCAGTGACCCCGGACAGGGTACCAGTCAGCCCCAGCATTTT | CATSDPGQGTSQPQHF
TRBJ2-3 | TRBD2 | . | 16 | TRBV7-9 | TGTGCCAGCAGCCAGGGACTAGCGGGGGTAACAGATACGCAGTATTTT | CASSQGLAGVTDTQYF
TRBJ2-2 | . | . | 15 | TRBV5-1 | TGCGCCAGCAGCTCGGCGGGACCGACCACCGGGGAGCTGTTTTTT | CASSSAGPTTGELFF
TRBJ2-1 | TRBD1 | . | 14 | TRBV5-1 | TGCGCCAGCAGCAGGGACAGGGGCCACAATGAGCAGTTCTTC | CASSRDRGHNEQFF
TRBJ1-5 | TRBD1 | . | 15 | TRBV11-2 | TGTGCCAGCAGCGCGGGACAGGGTAGCAATCAGCCCCAGCATTTT | CASSAGQGSNQPQHF
TRBJ1-1 | TRBD1 | . | 15 | TRBV18 | TGTGCCAGCTCACCACCGAAGGGGGCGCGGACTGAAGCTTTCTTT | CASSPPKGARTEAFF
TRBJ2-5 | . | few | 14 | TRBV15 | TGTGCCACCAGCAGAGATGGGCCCCAAGAGACCCAGTACTTC | CATSRDGPQETQYF
TRBJ2-2 | TRBD1 | . | 15 | TRBV6-5 | TGTGCCAGCACCTTACAGGGGGCAGGCACCGGGGAGCTGTTTTTT | CASTLQGAGTGELFF
TRBJ1-2 | TRBD1 | . | 15 | TRBV6-2/TRBV6-3 | TGTGCCAGCAGTTTACGACTCACAGGGGCCTATGGCTACACCTTC | CASSLRLTGAYGYTF
TRBJ1-4 | . | . | 15 | TRBV5-1 | TGCGCCAGCAGCTTGGCCGGCAGGGTAGACGAAAAACTGTTTTTT | CASSLAGRVDEKLFF
TRBJ1-2 | . | . | 15 | TRBV7-9 | TGTGCCAGCAGCTTAGAGCACTGGCTAGCGGATGGCTACACCTTC | CASSLEHWLADGYTF
TRBJ1-6 | TRBD1 | few | 15 | TRBV2 | TGTGCCAGCAGTGAAGACCAGGGGGCGGGTTCACCCCTCCACTTT | CASSEDQGAGSPLHF
TRBJ1-5 | . | . | 14 | TRBV6-5 | TGTGCCAGCACCAGGTCCTTTAGCAATCAGCCCCAGCATTTT | CASTRSFSNQPQHF
TRBJ1-2 | . | . | 15 | TRBV10-3 | TGTGCCATCAGTGAGTCTGTAGGGGCTCACTATGGCTACACCTTC | CAISESVGAHYGYTF
TRBJ1-1 | TRBD1 | . | 11 | TRBV7-9 | TGTGCCAGCAGCCGGGACAGGGAAGCTTTCTTT | CASSRDREAFF
TRBJ2-2 | . | . | 15 | TRBV7-8 | TGTGCCAGCAGAGCTCGAGATTACAACACCGGGGAGCTGTTTTTT | CASRARDYNTGELFF
TRBJ1-5 | . | few | 14 | TRBV19 | TGTGCCAGTAGCCCCGGGCAGGGAGGTCAGCCCCAGCATTTT | CASSPGQGGQPQHF
TRBJ2-3 | TRBD2 | . | 14 | TRBV11-2 | TGTGCCAGCAGCTTAGCGGGGGGGCCAAATACGCAGTATTTT | CASSLAGGPNTQYF
TRBJ2-7 | TRBD1 | . | 15 | TRBV5-4 | TGTGCCAGCGAGAACCGGGACAGGGGTAACTACGAGCAGTACTTC | CASENRDRGNYEQYF
TRBJ2-7 | TRBD1 | few | 14 | TRBV7-9 | TGTGCCAGCAGCGACCGGGACAGGGGACCCGAGCAGTACTTC | CASSDRDRGPEQYF
TRBJ1-2 | . | . | 13 | TRBV7-9 | TGTGCCAGCAGCTTATATCCCAGGGTGGGCTACACCTTC | CASSLYPRVGYTF
TRBJ1-6 | TRBD1 | . | 15 | TRBV4-1 | TGCGCCAGCAGGCGAACCGGGACAGTGAATTCACCCCTCCACTTT | CASRRTGTVNSPLHF
TRBJ2-2 | . | . | 14 | TRBV29-1 | TGCAGCGTTGCTTGGCAGGGGAAGGGCGGGGAGCTGTTTTTT | CSVAWQGKGGELFF
TRBJ1-5 | . | . | 14 | TRBV2 | TGTGCCAGTCGACCGGGACTGAGCAATCAGCCCCAGCATTTT | CASRPGLSNQPQHF
TRBJ2-5 | TRBD2 | . | 15 | TRBV19 | TGTGCCAGTAGCACCAGCGGGAACGGGGAAGAGACCCAGTACTTC | CASSTSGNGEETQYF
TRBJ2-7 | TRBD1 | . | 13 | TRBV2 | TGTGCCAGCCTAGGACAGGGGGAGGGCGAGCAGTACTTC | CASLGQGEGEQYF
TRBJ2-1 | . | . | 12 | TRBV2 | TGTGCCAGCAGTGAGTATGACAATGAGCAGTTCTTC | CASSEYDNEQFF
TRBJ1-1 | . | . | 14 | TRBV3-1/TRBV3-2 | TGTGCCAGCAGTCGAACAGGGAGCGGTAAAGAAGCTTTCTTT | CASSRTGSGKEAFF